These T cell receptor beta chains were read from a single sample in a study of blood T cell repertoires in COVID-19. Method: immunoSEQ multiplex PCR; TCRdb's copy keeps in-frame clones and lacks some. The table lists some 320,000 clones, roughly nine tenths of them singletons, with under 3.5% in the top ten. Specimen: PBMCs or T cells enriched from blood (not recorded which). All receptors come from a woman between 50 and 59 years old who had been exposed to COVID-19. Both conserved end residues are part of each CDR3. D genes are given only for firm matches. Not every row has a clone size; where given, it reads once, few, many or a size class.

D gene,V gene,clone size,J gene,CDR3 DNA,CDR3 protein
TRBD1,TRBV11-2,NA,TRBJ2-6,TGTGCCAGCAGCGCCCGGGACAGGGCCTCTGGGGCCAACGTCCTGACTTTC,CASSARDRASGANVLTF
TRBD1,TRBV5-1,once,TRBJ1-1,TGCGCCAGCAGCTCGGGACAGGGGGCAACTGAAGCTTTCTTT,CASSSGQGATEAFF
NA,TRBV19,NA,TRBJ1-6,TGTGCCAGTAGCCCGGGGGTTAATTCACCCCTCCACTTT,CASSPGVNSPLHF
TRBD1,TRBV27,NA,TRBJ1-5,TGTGCCAGCAGTCCCCGACAGGGGGTCCTAGATCAGCCCCAGCATTTT,CASSPRQGVLDQPQHF
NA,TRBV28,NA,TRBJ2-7,TGTGCCAGCAGTGTCACAGGGGACTGGTCCTACGAGCAGTACTTC,CASSVTGDWSYEQYF
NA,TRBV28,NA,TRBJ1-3,TGTGCCAGCAGTTTAGGCGGGCCCTCTGGAAACACCATATATTTT,CASSLGGPSGNTIYF
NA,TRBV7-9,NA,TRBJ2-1,TGTGCCAGCAGCTCCGCGGCACCCGACCCGAACAATGAGCAGTTCTTC,CASSSAAPDPNNEQFF
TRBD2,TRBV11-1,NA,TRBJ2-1,TGTGCCAGCAGCTTAAAAGCGGGGGTTTACAATGAGCAGTTCTTC,CASSLKAGVYNEQFF
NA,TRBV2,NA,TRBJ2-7,TGTGCCAGCATTAAGGACAGCATGGCGTACGAGCAGTACTTC,CASIKDSMAYEQYF
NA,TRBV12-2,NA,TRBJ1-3,TGTGCAAGTCGCTTCAGGGGACGAAACACCATATATTTT,CASRFRGRNTIYF
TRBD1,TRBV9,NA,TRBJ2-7,TGTGCCAGCAGCCGCCAGGGGGCGGACTACGAGCAGTACTTC,CASSRQGADYEQYF
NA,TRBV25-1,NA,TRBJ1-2,TGTGCCAGCAGCCTCCAGGACACCGGTGGTGGCTACACCTTC,CASSLQDTGGGYTF
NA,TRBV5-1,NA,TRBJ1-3,TGCGCCAGCAGCTTGATCTCGCGGGTCTCTGGAAACACCATATATTTT,CASSLISRVSGNTIYF
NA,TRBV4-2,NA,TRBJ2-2,TGTGCCAGCAGCCAAGATAGGACTTTGATCGGGGAGCTGTTTTTT,CASSQDRTLIGELFF
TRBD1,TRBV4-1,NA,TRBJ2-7,TGCGCCAGCAGCCAACCATGGGACAGCTACGAGCAGTACTTC,CASSQPWDSYEQYF
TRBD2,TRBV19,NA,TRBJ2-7,TGTGCCAGTAGGAAGACTAGCGGTCCGCAGTACTTC,CASRKTSGPQYF
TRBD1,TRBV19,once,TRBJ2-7,TGTGCCAGTAGTAACACAGGGGGCCTCTCGTACGAGCAGTACTTC,CASSNTGGLSYEQYF
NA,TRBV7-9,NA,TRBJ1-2,TGTGCCAGCAGCTCCGGGCCGCCCTATGGCCGGGGTGTCTATGGCTACACCTTC,CASSSGPPYGRGVYGYTF
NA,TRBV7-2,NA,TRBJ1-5,TGTGCCAGCAGCTTAGAGCCAGGAGGGAGCAATCAGCCCCAGCATTTT,CASSLEPGGSNQPQHF
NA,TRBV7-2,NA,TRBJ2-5,TGTGCCAGCAGCTTATCGGGGGTCCGAGAGACCCAGTACTTC,CASSLSGVRETQYF
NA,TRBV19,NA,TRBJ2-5,TGTGCCAGTAGTATTCAGGGGCGAGAGACCCAGTACTTC,CASSIQGRETQYF
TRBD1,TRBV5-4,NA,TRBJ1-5,TGTGCCAGCAGCTTGGCGGGGACAGACCGCAATCAGCCCCAGCATTTT,CASSLAGTDRNQPQHF
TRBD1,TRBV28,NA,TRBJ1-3,TGTGCCAGCAGTCAGACAGGGGCGGACACCATATATTTT,CASSQTGADTIYF